The text below deals with one T cell receptor beta chain. Its antigen is unidentified. These data originate in a study of T cell responses to AZD1222 COVID-19 vaccine. The repertoire was sequenced with immunoSEQ multiplex PCR; TCRdb's copy has only in-frame clones and lacks some. The repertoire holds 100,000 or so clones, with roughly 92% as singletons. Germline CDR1 GTSNPN, CDR2 SVGIG (reference sequence). The CDR3 sequence is 11 residues long. The V and J ends lost 3 bases and 9 bases respectively, with 12 bases between them. Study-wide results and caveats: Targeting of unmutated variant regions was reportedly seen in nearly half of spike-specific TCRs. Spike-wide vaccine-associated CD4 TCRs dominated at 160-218 and 743-854.

The source is an adult in good health. The sample consisted of peripheral blood, taken on day 0 of AZD1222 vaccination. V usage is TRBV30 and J usage is TRBJ2-7; no clear D. CDR3 DNA sequence: TGTGCCTGGAGCGCTCAACAGTTGCAGTACTTC. This translates into CAWSAQQLQYF.